This entry lists 29 T cell receptor beta chains sequenced from one sample in a study of OX40 agonist ivuxolimab in advanced cancers. The data were produced by immunoSEQ multiplex PCR, yet TCRdb's version contains in-frame clones alone and is incomplete. The data show about 58,000 clones, 70% to 90% seen once. The sample in question was CD4+ or CD8+ T cells sorted from blood, obtained in a trial of the OX40 agonist ivuxolimab. These TCRs come from an adult with an advanced solid tumor such as melanoma, head and neck, liver or kidney cancer.

The chain carries TRBV30 and TRBJ2-7; D possibly corresponds to TRBD2 (6 bases). Germline assignment: CDR1 GTSNPN and CDR2 SVGIG (reference sequence). The CDR3 spans 11 residues. V gave up 5 bases and J gave up 3 bases, with 8 bases separating them. The CDR3 sequence: CAWRDFYEQYF. The CDR3 DNA reads TGTGCCTGGCGGGACTTCTACGAGCAGTACTTC.

The chain has TRBV11-1 and TRBJ2-7; D is possibly TRBD1 (5 bases). Per germline, CDR1 SGHAT and CDR2 FQDESV (reference sequence). The V and J ends lost 5 bases and 7 bases respectively, with 18 bases between them. This CDR3 comprises 14 residues. The DNA of the CDR3 is TGTGCCAGCAGCCTATGGGGCCCAGAAGGTGAGCAGTACGTC. Translation: CASSLWGPEGEQYV.

The rearrangement joins TRBV7-6 to TRBJ2-7, with D possibly being TRBD1 or TRBD2 (5 bases each). This CDR3 region has 14 residues. The germline V gene encodes CDR1 SGHVS and CDR2 FNYEAQ. Deletions cut 2 bases from V and 3 bases from J, with 11 bases between. The CDR3 DNA is TGTGCCAGCAGCTTAAAAGAGGGGCTCTACGAGCAGTACTTC. Protein: CASSLKEGLYEQYF. Full variable domain (rest looked up from reference TRBV7-6 and TRBJ2-7): GAGVSQSPRYKVTKRGQDVALRCDPISGHVSLYWYRQALGQGPEFLTYFNYEAQQDKSGLPNDRFSAERPEGSISTLTIQRTEQRDSAMYRCASSLKEGLYEQYFGPGTRLTVT.

To note about this clone: At one end, the junction sequence differs from germline, possibly due to a read error. The V call is TRBV29-1, the J call TRBJ1-2; 7 bases are shared with TRBD1. From germline, CDR1 is SQVTM and CDR2 ANQGSEA. The CDR3 loop spans 13 amino acids. The CDR3 protein is CSVEDRSDYGYAF. The CDR3 nucleotides read TGCAGCGTTGAGGACAGGTCGGACTATGGCTACGCCTTC. Variable domain in full (rest from reference TRBV29-1 and TRBJ1-2): SAVISQKPSRDICQRGTSLTIQCQVDSQVTMMFWYRQQPGQSLTLIATANQGSEATYESGFVIDKFPISRPNLTFSTLTVSNMSPEDSSIYLCSVEDRSDYGYAFGSGTRLTVV.

This CDR3 reads CASSLVGRVGTDTQYF. In nucleotides, the CDR3 is TGTGCCAGCAGCTTAGTCGGCAGGGTGGGAACAGATACGCAGTATTTT. The chain uses TRBV13 and TRBJ2-3, with a possible D match to TRBD1 (5 bases). V was clipped by 1 base and J by 3 bases, with 14 bases between them. The CDR3 extends over 16 amino acids. Per germline, CDR1 PRHDT and CDR2 FYEKMQ (reference sequence).

The V call is TRBV9, the J call TRBJ2-3; the match to TRBD2 covers 7 bases. Germline V gene lookup returns CDR1 SGDLS and CDR2 YYNGEE. This CDR3 is 16 amino acids long. V lost 6 bases, J lost 2 bases, and 12 bases stayed unmatched. Here the CDR3 reads CASTRTGGSHTDTQYF. CDR3 sequence (DNA): TGTGCCAGCACCCGTACCGGCGGGAGTCACACAGATACGCAGTATTTT.

The chain combines TRBV27 with TRBJ2-7; D uncertain. V was shortened by 4 bases and J by 6 bases, with 7 bases between the two germline ends. The germline gives CDR1 MNHEY, CDR2 SMNVEV (reference sequence). CDR3 length: 11 residues. CDR3 amino acids: CASSSGVEQYF. The CDR3 coding sequence is TGTGCCAGCAGTTCAGGAGTCGAGCAGTACTTC.

In its sample, this clone was seen a few times. This chain joins TRBV10-3 and TRBJ2-7; weak D call: TRBD2 (6 bases). This CDR3 is 12 amino acids long. V lost 3 bases to trimming and J lost 6 bases, with 9 bases between them. Looked up from germline, CDR1 is ENHRY and CDR2 is SYGVKD. The chain's CDR3 is CAISESGREQYV. CDR3 coding DNA: TGTGCCATCAGTGAAAGCGGGCGCGAGCAGTACGTC.

The chain combines TRBV6-6 with TRBJ2-7, with D perhaps being TRBD1 or TRBD2 (5 bases each). The CDR3 has 13 amino acids. Trimming pared 0 bases from V and 7 bases from J, leaving 10 bases between. In germline, CDR1 is MNHNY, CDR2 SVGAGI (reference sequence). The chain's CDR3 is CASSYSEWGEQYV. DNA for the CDR3: TGTGCCAGCAGTTACTCTGAGTGGGGGGAGCAGTACGTC.

This rearrangement joins TRBV7-9 to TRBJ1-1, with a weak D call TRBD1 (6 bases). V was trimmed by 5 bases and J by 3 bases, leaving 16 bases between them. This CDR3 is built from 15 residues. Germline loops: CDR1 SEHNR, CDR2 FQNEAQ (reference sequence). The CDR3 sequence is CASSPRQDRYTEAFF. The CDR3 nucleotides are TGTGCCAGCAGCCCGAGACAGGATCGTTACACTGAAGCTTTCTTT.

This clone has more than one count but fewer than ten. The chain couples TRBV30 to TRBJ2-1; D ambiguous. The CDR3 length is 14 residues. From germline, CDR1 is GTSNPN and CDR2 SVGIG (reference sequence). V lost 7 bases, J lost 0 bases, and 13 bases lay in between. The CDR3 is CASKDGYSYNEQFF. The CDR3 coding sequence is TGTGCCTCTAAGGACGGCTACTCCTACAATGAGCAGTTCTTC.

The genes are TRBV30 and TRBJ2-2; 9 bases are shared with TRBD2. V lost 1 base, J lost 3 bases, and 3 bases stayed unmatched. Per the germline V gene, CDR1 is GTSNPN and CDR2 is SVGIG (reference sequence). The CDR3 contains 15 residues. CDR3 amino acids: CAWSDSGRDTGELFF. The CDR3 coding sequence is TGTGCCTGGAGTGATAGCGGGAGAGACACCGGGGAGCTGTTTTTT. The full variable domain, its missing parts supplied by reference TRBV30 and TRBJ2-2, is SQTIHQWPATLVQPVGSPLSLECTVEGTSNPNLYWYRQAAGRGLQLLFYSVGIGQISSEVPQNLSASRPQDRQFILSSKKLLLSDSGFYLCAWSDSGRDTGELFFGEGSRLTVL.

CDR3 bases: TGCAGCGTTGGAGGGGGCATCGGCGGGATTTACAATGAGCAGTTCTTC. It specifies CSVGGGIGGIYNEQFF. V gene TRBV29-1 combines with J gene TRBJ2-1, with D perhaps TRBD1 (7 bases). The CDR3 has 16 amino acids. V was trimmed by 4 bases and J by 4 bases, leaving 20 bases between them. Germline V lookup: CDR1 SQVTM, CDR2 ANQGSEA.

V gene TRBV7-9 combines with J gene TRBJ1-1; D unresolved. Trimming stripped 1 base from V and 0 bases from J, with 9 bases between. Germline V gene sequence: CDR1 SEHNR, CDR2 FQNEAQ (reference sequence). The CDR3 contains 15 residues. The CDR3 sequence: CASSLGSGLNTEAFF. In nucleotides, the CDR3 is TGTGCCAGCAGCTTAGGGTCGGGGTTGAACACTGAAGCTTTCTTT.

This sequence joins TRBV19 and TRBJ1-4, with a possible D match to TRBD1 (6 bases). Per germline, CDR1 LNHDA and CDR2 SQIVND (reference sequence). Deletions cut 4 bases from V and 8 bases from J, with 17 bases between. CDR3 length: 15 amino acids. Here the CDR3 DNA reads TGTGCCAGTAGTAAACCGCAGGGGAAGGGGGAAAAACTGTTTTTT. This encodes CASSKPQGKGEKLFF.

This clone occurred once. J is TRBJ1-4 and V is TRBV28; tentative D call: TRBD1 (5 bases). Trimming shortened V by 5 bases and J by 4 bases, and 8 bases separated the two germline ends. CDR1 is MDHEN and CDR2 is SYDVKM in the germline V gene. The CDR3 spans 13 residues. The CDR3 reads CASSRDSNEKLFF. The CDR3 DNA reads as TGTGCCAGCAGTCGAGACAGTAATGAAAAACTGTTTTTT.

The chain couples TRBV2 to TRBJ2-3; D gene uncertain. Trimming pared 5 bases from V and 0 bases from J, leaving 9 bases between. CDR3 length: 14 amino acids. Germline assignment: CDR1 SNHLY and CDR2 FYNNEI. The CDR3: CASSYTSSTDTQYF. The CDR3 DNA reads TGTGCCAGCAGTTACACATCTAGCACAGATACGCAGTATTTT.

This clone was recorded only once. The chain recombines TRBV13 with TRBJ2-1; the D gene could be TRBD1 or TRBD2 (5 bases each). In germline, CDR1 is PRHDT, CDR2 FYEKMQ (reference sequence). The CDR3 has 13 amino acids. Trimming stripped 7 bases from V and 1 base from J, with 8 bases between. As DNA, the CDR3 is TGTGCCAGCACCGAGGGGTCCTACAATGAGCAGTTCTTC. It yields the protein CASTEGSYNEQFF.

The DNA for the CDR3 is TGCAGTGCTCAGGACCCCCCGCAGCAGTTCTTC. Its translation: CSAQDPPQQFF. The rearrangement uses TRBV20-1 and TRBJ2-1; D is unclear. The germline gives CDR1 DFQATT, CDR2 SNEGSKA (reference sequence). The CDR3 consists of 11 residues. The V and J ends lost 5 bases and 11 bases respectively, with 13 bases between them.

The genes are TRBV29-1 and TRBJ2-1; D gene uncertain. Germline CDR1 is SQVTM and CDR2 is ANQGSEA. The V gene lost 4 bases and the J gene lost 6 bases, with 10 bases spanning the gap. This CDR3 spans 12 amino acids. CDR3 in amino acids: CSVAPSSNEQFF. Here the CDR3 DNA reads TGCAGCGTTGCGCCCAGCAGCAATGAGCAGTTCTTC.

V gene TRBV4-1 combines with J gene TRBJ2-1; 9 bases are a match to TRBD2. After removal of 3 bases from V and 9 bases from J, the junction contained 9 bases not matched to a gene. This CDR3 comprises 15 residues. The germline CDR1 and CDR2 sequences are MGHRA and YSYEKL. CDR3 residues: CASSQVAGTSTEQFF. The CDR3 nucleotides read TGCGCCAGCAGCCAGGTAGCGGGGACTAGCACTGAGCAGTTCTTC.

This rearrangement joins TRBV15 to TRBJ2-1; the match to TRBD2 covers 11 bases. The V gene's germline CDR1 is LNHNV and CDR2 YYDKDF (reference sequence). V trimming: 5 bases; J trimming: 11 bases; junction bases outside the gene matches: 8. The CDR3 loop spans 14 amino acids. The CDR3 nucleotides read TGTGCCACCAGCGAGGGGACTAGCGGCCCCCAGCAGTTCTTC. Protein product: CATSEGTSGPQQFF.

This clone has just one count. V usage is TRBV7-9 and J usage is TRBJ2-1, with 10 positions matching TRBD2. The CDR3 has 16 residues. CDR1 is SEHNR and CDR2 is FQNEAQ in the germline V gene (reference sequence). V dropped 5 bases and J dropped 7; count of bases not matched to a gene: 11. CDR3 DNA sequence: TGTGCCAGCAGCCCCTTAGCGGGAGGAGTGCGGAATGAGCAGTTCTTC. Translated: CASSPLAGGVRNEQFF.

V and J are TRBV9 and TRBJ2-4; 10 bases match TRBD2. The CDR3 is 17 residues long. V lost 4 bases, J lost 8 bases, and 15 bases stayed unmatched. Germline CDR1 and CDR2: SGDLS and YYNGEE. Here the CDR3 DNA reads TGTGCCAGCAGCTCTCCGGGGCGAGCGGGAGGGCCTCACATTCAGTACTTC. It encodes CASSSPGRAGGPHIQYF. The variable domain in full, with the rest retrieved from reference TRBV9 and TRBJ2-4, is DSGVTQTPKHLITATGQRVTLRCSPRSGDLSVYWYQQSLDQGLQFLIQYYNGEERAKGNILERFSAQQFPDLHSELNLSSLELGDSALYFCASSSPGRAGGPHIQYFGAGTRLSVL.

In this sample, this clone turned up a few times. The chain links TRBV18 to TRBJ1-5, with D possibly matching TRBD1 (5 bases). The V end was cut by 6 bases, the J end by 3 bases, with 12 bases between. This CDR3 contains 14 residues. The germline V gene has CDR1 KGHSH and CDR2 LQKENI. The CDR3 nucleotides read TGTGCCAGCTCCCCGGGGGGAAACAATCAGCCCCAGCATTTT. Encoded protein: CASSPGGNNQPQHF.

This clone was counted once. The rearrangement joins TRBV4-1 to TRBJ2-5, with a possible D match to TRBD2 (6 bases). This CDR3 region has 17 residues. Germline CDR1 reads MGHRA; CDR2 reads YSYEKL. The V end was cut by 2 bases, the J end by 1 base, with 17 bases between. The DNA of the CDR3 is TGCGCCAGCAGCCAAATCGGAAGTGGAGGGCCCCAAGAGACCCAGTACTTC. Translation gives CASSQIGSGGPQETQYF.

This clone has only one observation. The rearrangement uses TRBV5-8 and TRBJ2-2, with D unclear. The germline V gene encodes CDR1 SGHTS and CDR2 YDEGEE. V lost 0 bases, J lost 5 bases, and 17 bases lay in between. The CDR3 extends over 17 amino acids. In DNA, the CDR3 is TGTGCCAGCAGCTTGGAAGTATCTACTGTAGGGACCGGGGAGCTGTTTTTT. Translation: CASSLEVSTVGTGELFF.

V gene TRBV5-6 combines with J gene TRBJ1-5; D uncertain. Germline V gives CDR1 SGHDT, CDR2 YYEEEE. V lost 3 bases, J lost 4 bases, and 11 bases lay in between. This CDR3 contains 14 residues. The CDR3 loop is CASSSIWKNQPQHF. CDR3 in DNA: TGTGCCAGCAGCTCCATTTGGAAAAATCAGCCCCAGCATTTT.

V gene TRBV11-2 combines with J gene TRBJ2-5, with TRBD2 as a possible D gene (6 bases). The CDR3 is 15 residues long. In germline, CDR1 is SGHAT, CDR2 FQNNGV. V lost 0 bases and J lost 6, with 14 bases in between. CDR3 DNA sequence: TGTGCCAGCAGCTTAGAGGCGGGAATTTACAAGACCCAGTACTTC. Amino acids: CASSLEAGIYKTQYF.